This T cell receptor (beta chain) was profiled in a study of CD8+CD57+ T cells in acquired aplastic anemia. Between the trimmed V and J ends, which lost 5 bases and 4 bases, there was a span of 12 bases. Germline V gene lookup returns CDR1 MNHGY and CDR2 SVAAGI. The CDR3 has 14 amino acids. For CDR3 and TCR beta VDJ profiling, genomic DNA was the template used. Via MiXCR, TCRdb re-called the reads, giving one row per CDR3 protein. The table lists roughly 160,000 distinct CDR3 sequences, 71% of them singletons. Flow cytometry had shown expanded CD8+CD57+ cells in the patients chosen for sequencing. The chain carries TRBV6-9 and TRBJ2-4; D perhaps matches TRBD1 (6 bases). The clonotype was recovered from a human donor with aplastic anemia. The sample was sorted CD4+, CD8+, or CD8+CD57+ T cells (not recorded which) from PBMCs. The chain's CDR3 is CASSGQIGKNIQYF. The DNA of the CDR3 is TGTGCCAGCAGTGGACAGATTGGTAAAAACATTCAGTACTTC.